The TCR beta chain under discussion was sequenced for a study of regulatory T cells in long-lasting Graves disease. Time point denoted: persistent/refractory GD, antithyroid drugs over 5 years with positive TRAb. PBMCs were the source of the RNA used for TCR sequencing. Staff took roughly 9.1 milliliters of peripheral blood and put it into EDTA tubes. CDR3-region Arm-PCR and iRepertoire HTBI primers produced the TCR beta libraries. Each CDR3 protein gets one entry after TCRdb re-called the multiplex PCR reads with MiXCR. The table has a few hundred thousand distinct CDR3 sequences, roughly 20% seen once. In its sample, this clonotype was seen many times. What it recognizes is unknown. Broader study findings: Sample size, which was small, may have reduced accuracy. Persistent Graves' patients showed less TCR diversity than newly diagnosed patients showed.

The receptor was derived from a woman aged 40 to 50 with Graves disease. The sequences come from peripheral blood mononuclear cells (PBMCs), collected when the disease was refractory, from a patient treated with antithyroid drugs.

CDR3 amino acids: CASSQETASGGYEQYF. The CDR3 nucleotides are TGTGCCAGCAGCCAAGAGACCGCCAGCGGGGGGTACGAGCAGTACTTC. The J gene is TRBJ2-7, the V gene TRBV4-2, with 9 positions matching TRBD2. The CDR3 spans 16 residues. The germline gives CDR1 LGHNA, CDR2 YNFKEQ. V lost 0 bases to trimming and J lost 4 bases; unmatched junction nucleotides: 7.